These T cell receptor beta chains were read from a single sample in a study of identical twins. Each CDR3 protein gets one entry after TCRdb re-called the 5' RACE reads with MiXCR. The sample carries over 550,000 distinct CDR3 sequences, under 8.5% recorded once. The same data also contributed to another study, on yellow fever vaccine responses in identical twins.

Material: PBMCs. These receptors originate from a woman aged 18-29 years in good health. Both conserved end residues are part of each CDR3. A D gene is named only where the DNA matches it firmly. Some rows mark clone size as missing; the rest say once, few, many or name a class of expanded clone.

>TRBV10-3|-|TRBJ2-1|TRBD2
TGTGCCATCAGTGAGCCGGGACTAGCGGGGGCGGGTGAGCAGTTCTTC
CAISEPGLAGAGEQFF
>TRBV12-5|-|TRBJ2-7|TRBD2
TGTGCTAGTGGTTTGCTGAGCGGGAGGGATTCCTACGAGCAGTACTTC
CASGLLSGRDSYEQYF
>TRBV27|few|TRBJ2-3|-
TGTGCCAGCAGTTTTTGGCATGGAAGGTCCCCAGATACGCAGTATTTT
CASSFWHGRSPDTQYF
>TRBV9|-|TRBJ1-6|TRBD1
TGTGCCAGCAGCGCGGGACAGGGGCCTAATTCACCCCTCCACTTT
CASSAGQGPNSPLHF
>TRBV12-3/TRBV12-4|many|TRBJ1-2|-
TGTGCCAGCAGGTCCTATACCTATGGCTACACCTTC
CASRSYTYGYTF
>TRBV6-1|few|TRBJ2-2|TRBD2
TGTGCCAGCAATGACGGGACTAGCGGGATCTTTAACGGGGAGCTGTTTTTT
CASNDGTSGIFNGELFF
>TRBV29-1|many|TRBJ1-2|-
TGCAGCGACCGATCCAGGGAAGACTATGGCTACACCTTC
CSDRSREDYGYTF
>TRBV6-1|many|TRBJ1-6|-
TGTGCCAGCAGTGTTCTTTCACCCCTCCACTTT
CASSVLSPLHF
>TRBV12-3/TRBV12-4|few|TRBJ2-5|TRBD2
TGTGCCAGCAACTCCATGGGGGGGTTAGTCGGAGAGACCCAGTACTTC
CASNSMGGLVGETQYF
>TRBV7-3|many|TRBJ1-1|TRBD1
TGTGCCAGCAGCTTCAGGGGGCGTACTGAAGCTTTCTTT
CASSFRGRTEAFF
>TRBV7-8|-|TRBJ2-5|TRBD2
TGTGCCAGCAGCTTAGGGGCTACTAGCGGGTTCCAAGAGACCCAGTACTTC
CASSLGATSGFQETQYF
>TRBV21-1|few|TRBJ2-1|-
TGTGCCAGCAGCTCCCCTTGGTTCATGAGGCAGTTCTTC
CASSSPWFMRQFF
>TRBV5-1|many|TRBJ2-2|-
TGCGCCAGCAGCCCTGGGGGGAGCTCCATTAACACCGGGGAGCTGTTTTTT
CASSPGGSSINTGELFF
>TRBV24-1|-|TRBJ2-3|-
TGTGCCACCAGTTCCGGGACAAGCACAGATACGCAGTATTTT
CATSSGTSTDTQYF
>TRBV20-1|few|TRBJ2-1|-
TGCAGTGCTAGAGATGGGGGAAGGGGATACTACAATGAGCAGTTCTTC
CSARDGGRGYYNEQFF
>TRBV7-6|many|TRBJ2-5|-
TGTGCCAGCAGCTTACTTCCCCAAGAGACCCAGTACTTC
CASSLLPQETQYF
>TRBV5-1|-|TRBJ2-2|-
TGCGCCAGCAGCGCATATCCTGGGGTGAACACCGGGGAGCTGTTTTTT
CASSAYPGVNTGELFF
>TRBV18|few|TRBJ2-2|-
TGTGCCAGCTCATACCGAACGTTGATGGACACCGGGGAGCTGTTTTTT
CASSYRTLMDTGELFF
>TRBV4-1|few|TRBJ2-5|-
TGCGCCAGCAGCAGTGGGGGGGGCGAGTACCAAGAGACCCAGTACTTC
CASSSGGGEYQETQYF
>TRBV5-1|-|TRBJ2-1|TRBD2
TGCGCCAGCAGCTTTCTTGGTATCCTAGCGGGGTCCAGCTCCTACAATGAGCAGTTCTTC
CASSFLGILAGSSSYNEQFF
>TRBV5-5|few|TRBJ1-5|TRBD1
TGTGCCAGCAGCTTGGATCAGGGGGCCGATCAGCCCCAGCATTTT
CASSLDQGADQPQHF
>TRBV5-6|-|TRBJ1-6|-
TGTGCCAGCAGAATCGAGGGTACTAATTCACCCCTCCACTTT
CASRIEGTNSPLHF
>TRBV7-9|many|TRBJ1-5|-
TGTGCCAGCAGCCAGGGGAATCAGCCCCAGCATTTT
CASSQGNQPQHF
>TRBV5-1|many|TRBJ2-7|-
TGCGCTCCAGGACTGGTCCACGAGCAGTACTTC
CAPGLVHEQYF
>TRBV12-3/TRBV12-4|many|TRBJ2-3|-
TGTGCCAGCAGTTTCGGCCTGCACACAGATACGCAGTATTTT
CASSFGLHTDTQYF
>TRBV6-4|-|TRBJ1-1|-
TGTGCCAGCAGTGCTTCCGCGGGGAACACTGAAGCTTTCTTT
CASSASAGNTEAFF
>TRBV6-1|few|TRBJ1-2|-
TGTGCCAGCAGTGAGGTGGGGAACTATGGCTACACCTTC
CASSEVGNYGYTF
>TRBV10-3|few|TRBJ1-2|-
TGTGCCATCAGTGAGAGCACGGGGGCCGGCTATGGCTACACCTTC
CAISESTGAGYGYTF
>TRBV20-1|many|TRBJ2-1|TRBD2
TGCAGTGCTAGATATAGCGGGAGGAAGAATGAGCAGTTCTTC
CSARYSGRKNEQFF
>TRBV2|many|TRBJ2-2|-
TGTGCTACCACTGGGACCTCCGCGACCGGGGAGCTGTTTTTT
CATTGTSATGELFF
>TRBV12-3/TRBV12-4|many|TRBJ1-4|-
TGTGCCAGCAGTTTGGTGGCTAATGAAAAACTGTTTTTT
CASSLVANEKLFF
>TRBV20-1|-|TRBJ1-1|-
TGCAGTGCTGGGGGACCGCGAGGGACTACTGAAGCTTTCTTT
CSAGGPRGTTEAFF
>TRBV20-1|few|TRBJ1-2|-
TGCAGTGCCAGCAAGAACTCTAACTATGGCTACACCTTC
CSASKNSNYGYTF
>TRBV24-1|-|TRBJ2-2|TRBD2
TGTGCCACCAGTGATTTGACTAGCGGGGGTCTGAACACCGGGGAGCTGTTTTTT
CATSDLTSGGLNTGELFF
>TRBV7-9|few|TRBJ2-5|-
TGTGCCAGCAGCTACGGGACAGAGACCCAGTACTTC
CASSYGTETQYF
>TRBV21-1|-|TRBJ2-5|-
TGTGCCAGCAGCAAAGCTGGGGGGCGGTACCAAGAGACCCAGTACTTC
CASSKAGGRYQETQYF
>TRBV11-1|many|TRBJ2-3|TRBD2
TGTGCCAGCAGCCCTGGACTAGCGGGAGGCATTACGCAGTATTTT
CASSPGLAGGITQYF
>TRBV7-9|many|TRBJ2-5|TRBD2
TGTGCCAGCAGAAGACCCGGGACTAGCGGGCAAGAGACCCAGTACTTC
CASRRPGTSGQETQYF
>TRBV9|-|TRBJ2-2|TRBD2
TGTGCCAGCAGCAATGGAGCGGGAGCAGGAACCGGGGAGCTGTTTTTT
CASSNGAGAGTGELFF
>TRBV11-3|few|TRBJ2-1|TRBD2
TGTGCCAGCCGGGAGGGCCTAAATTACGGTGAGCAGTTCTTC
CASREGLNYGEQFF
>TRBV12-3/TRBV12-4|many|TRBJ2-3|-
TGTGCCAGCATACGTAGCGATCCGAACCACACAGATACGCAGTATTTT
CASIRSDPNHTDTQYF
>TRBV6-2/TRBV6-3|few|TRBJ2-7|TRBD1
TGTGCCAGCAGTTACTCGTCCGGGACAGGGACGCCCACGACGGCCTACGAGCAGTACTTC
CASSYSSGTGTPTTAYEQYF
>TRBV29-1|few|TRBJ2-4|-
TGCAGCGTCGCCCTTAGGGTAGCGGTAGCCAAAAACATTCAGTACTTC
CSVALRVAVAKNIQYF
>TRBV29-1|many|TRBJ2-1|-
TGCAGCGTTCGTCTGGGGACCTACAATGAGCAGTTCTTC
CSVRLGTYNEQFF
>TRBV4-1|few|TRBJ2-2|TRBD2
TGCGCCAGCAGCCATCCCGGGGGGGGGGAGCTGTTTTTT
CASSHPGGGELFF
>TRBV5-1|many|TRBJ1-2|-
TGCGCCAGCAGCTTAAGCCCGGCAGGACAGATCTATGGCTACACCTTC
CASSLSPAGQIYGYTF
>TRBV29-1|many|TRBJ2-1|TRBD1
TGCAGCGTTGAAGATCCGAGAGGACAGGGGATTGGGGATGAGCAGTTCTTC
CSVEDPRGQGIGDEQFF
>TRBV28|many|TRBJ2-2|-
TGTGCCAGCAGTTTGGTGCAGGCTTTAACCGCGAACACCGGGGAGCTGTTTTTT
CASSLVQALTANTGELFF
>TRBV20-1|many|TRBJ1-5|-
TGCAGTGCTACCATTAACAGGAGCAATCAGCCCCAGCATTTT
CSATINRSNQPQHF
>TRBV28|few|TRBJ2-7|-
TGTGCCAGCAGACGTAGCCGGGACACCGGGGACTACGAGCAGTACTTC
CASRRSRDTGDYEQYF
>TRBV12-3/TRBV12-4|-|TRBJ2-2|TRBD1
TGTGCCAGCAGGGCGGACAGGGCAATCGGGGAGCTGTTTTTT
CASRADRAIGELFF
>TRBV24-1|few|TRBJ2-5|-
TGTGCCACTCAGGACGGGCTGTTCGAGACCCAGTACTTC
CATQDGLFETQYF
>TRBV7-9|-|TRBJ2-7|-
TGTGCCAGCACTAACTATGGAGGGAAGCAGTACTTC
CASTNYGGKQYF
>TRBV5-1|many|TRBJ2-1|TRBD2
TGCGCCAGCAGTTTGCTAGCGGGCTCCCGGGGTGAGCAGTTCTTC
CASSLLAGSRGEQFF
>TRBV5-5|many|TRBJ1-4|TRBD1
TGTGCCAGCAGCTCTGGAGGGGGCGCAACTAATGAAAAACTGTTTTTT
CASSSGGGATNEKLFF
>TRBV5-1|few|TRBJ2-3|TRBD2
TGCGCCAGCAGCCCCCGACTAGCTTCTAGCACAGATACGCAGTATTTT
CASSPRLASSTDTQYF
>TRBV10-3|many|TRBJ1-3|TRBD1
TGTGCCATCAGTAGACAGGGAAGCTCTGGAAACACCATATATTTT
CAISRQGSSGNTIYF
>TRBV28|-|TRBJ2-1|TRBD2
TGTGCCAGCAGTTTCCTCGTACTAGCGGGGAAGGGGGATGAGCAGTTCTTC
CASSFLVLAGKGDEQFF